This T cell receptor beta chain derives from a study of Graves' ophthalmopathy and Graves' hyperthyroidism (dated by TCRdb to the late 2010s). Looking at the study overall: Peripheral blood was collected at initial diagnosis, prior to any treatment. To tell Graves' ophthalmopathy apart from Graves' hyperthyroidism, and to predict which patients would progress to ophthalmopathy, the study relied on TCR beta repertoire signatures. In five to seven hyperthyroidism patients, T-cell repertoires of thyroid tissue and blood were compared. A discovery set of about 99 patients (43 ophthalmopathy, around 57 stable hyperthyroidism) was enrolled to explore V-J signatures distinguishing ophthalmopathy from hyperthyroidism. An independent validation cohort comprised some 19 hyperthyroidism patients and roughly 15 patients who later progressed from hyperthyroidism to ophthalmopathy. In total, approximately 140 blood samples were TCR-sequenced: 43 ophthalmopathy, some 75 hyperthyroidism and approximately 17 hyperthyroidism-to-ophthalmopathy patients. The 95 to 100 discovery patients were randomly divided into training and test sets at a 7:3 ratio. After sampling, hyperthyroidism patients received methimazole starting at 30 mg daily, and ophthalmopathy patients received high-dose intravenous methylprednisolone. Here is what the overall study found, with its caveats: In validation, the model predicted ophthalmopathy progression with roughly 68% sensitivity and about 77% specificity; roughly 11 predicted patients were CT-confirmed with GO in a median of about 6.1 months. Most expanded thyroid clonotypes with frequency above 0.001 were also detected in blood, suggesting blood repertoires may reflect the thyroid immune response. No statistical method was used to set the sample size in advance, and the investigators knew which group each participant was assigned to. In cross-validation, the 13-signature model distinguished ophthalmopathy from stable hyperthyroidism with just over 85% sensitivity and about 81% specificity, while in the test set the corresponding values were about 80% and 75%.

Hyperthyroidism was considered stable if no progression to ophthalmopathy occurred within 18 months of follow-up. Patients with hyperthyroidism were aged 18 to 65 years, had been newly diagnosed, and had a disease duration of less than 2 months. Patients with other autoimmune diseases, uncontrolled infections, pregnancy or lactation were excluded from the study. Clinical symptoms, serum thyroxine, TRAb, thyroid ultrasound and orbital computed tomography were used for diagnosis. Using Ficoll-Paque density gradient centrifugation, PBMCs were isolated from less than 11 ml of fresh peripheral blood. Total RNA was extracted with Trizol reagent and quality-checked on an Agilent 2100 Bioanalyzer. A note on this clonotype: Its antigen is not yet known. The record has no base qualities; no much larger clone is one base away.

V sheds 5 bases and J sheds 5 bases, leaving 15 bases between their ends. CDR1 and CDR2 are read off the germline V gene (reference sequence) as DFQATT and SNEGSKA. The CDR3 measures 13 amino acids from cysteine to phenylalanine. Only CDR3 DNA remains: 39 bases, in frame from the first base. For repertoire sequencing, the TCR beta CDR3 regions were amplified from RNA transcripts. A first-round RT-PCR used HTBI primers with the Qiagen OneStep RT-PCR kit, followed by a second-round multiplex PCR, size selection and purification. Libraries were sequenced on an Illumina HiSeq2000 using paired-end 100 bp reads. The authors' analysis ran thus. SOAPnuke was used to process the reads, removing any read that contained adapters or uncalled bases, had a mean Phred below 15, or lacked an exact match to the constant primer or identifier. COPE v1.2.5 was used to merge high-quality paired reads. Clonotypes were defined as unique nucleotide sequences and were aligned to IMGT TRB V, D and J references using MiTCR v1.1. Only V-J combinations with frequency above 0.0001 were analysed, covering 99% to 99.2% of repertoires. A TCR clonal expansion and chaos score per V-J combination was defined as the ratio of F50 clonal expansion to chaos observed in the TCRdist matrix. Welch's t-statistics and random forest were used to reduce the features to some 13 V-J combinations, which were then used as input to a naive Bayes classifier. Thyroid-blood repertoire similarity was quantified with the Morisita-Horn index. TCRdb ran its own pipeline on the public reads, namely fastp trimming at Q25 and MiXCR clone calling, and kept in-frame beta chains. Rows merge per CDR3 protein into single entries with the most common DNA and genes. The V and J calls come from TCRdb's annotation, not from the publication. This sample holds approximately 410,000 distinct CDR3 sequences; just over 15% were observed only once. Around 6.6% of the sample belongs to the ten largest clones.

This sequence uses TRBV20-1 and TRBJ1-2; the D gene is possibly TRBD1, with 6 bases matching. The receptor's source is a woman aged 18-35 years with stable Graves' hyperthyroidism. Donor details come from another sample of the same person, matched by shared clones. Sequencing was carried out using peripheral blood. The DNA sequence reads TGCAGTGCTCAGAACACAGGGTTTTATGGCTACACCTTC. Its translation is CSAQNTGFYGYTF.